This TCR beta chain was captured by sequencing in a study of T cell responses to AZD1222 COVID-19 vaccine. Profiling relied on immunoSEQ multiplex PCR, and the TCRdb table lists in-frame clones only, not all of them. This sample has around 130,000 clones, with over 90% found just once. Germline assignment: CDR1 MNHEY and CDR2 SVGEGT. The V end was cut by 3 bases, the J end by 3 bases, with 6 bases between. CDR3 size: 13 residues. This chain connects TRBV6-2 or TRBV6-3 to TRBJ2-1; D call uncertain. Sequenced material: peripheral blood, taken on day 0 of AZD1222 vaccination. The receptor comes from an adult in good health. The CDR3 loop reads CASSYRNYNEQFF. The CDR3 nucleotides are TGTGCCAGCAGTTATAGGAACTACAATGAGCAGTTCTTC.